The 22 T cell receptor beta chains below were found in one sample sequenced in a study of cytotoxic CD8 clonotypes in ibrutinib-treated CLL. Repertoires were generated with immunoSEQ multiplex PCR, while TCRdb's copy carries only in-frame clones and drops some. The sample comprises 160,000 or so clones, about 88% of which are singletons, and more than 2.5% rests with the top ten. Here the sequenced sample was PBMCs, taken at disease progression, from a patient treated with ibrutinib. Source of these receptors: a human donor with chronic lymphocytic leukemia.

This chain links TRBV5-8 with TRBJ1-5; 7 bases are shared with TRBD1. Germline assignment: CDR1 SGHTS and CDR2 YDEGEE. This CDR3 spans 15 amino acids. Trimming took 4 bases from V and 8 from J; bases not matched to a gene: 12. The CDR3 DNA is TGTGCCAGCAGCCAACAGGGGATTCACGACGAGCCCCAGCATTTT. Protein: CASSQQGIHDEPQHF.

The V and J genes are TRBV6-5 and TRBJ1-2; 7 bases map to TRBD1. Germline V gene sequence: CDR1 MNHEY, CDR2 SVGAGI. Losses at the gene ends were 6 bases for V and 8 bases for J; bases not matched to a gene: 9. This CDR3 is 13 amino acids long. The CDR3: CASRPDRVRGYTF. The DNA for the CDR3 is TGTGCCAGCAGACCCGACAGGGTTAGGGGCTACACCTTC.

J is TRBJ1-2 and V is TRBV10-1; D might be TRBD1 (5 bases). The CDR3 extends over 12 amino acids. CDR1 and CDR2 (germline): WNHNN, SYGVQD (reference sequence). V was shortened by 8 bases and J by 8 bases, with 15 bases between the two germline ends. CDR3 protein: CASDQGMSGYTF. For the CDR3, the DNA is TGCGCCAGCGACCAGGGTATGTCAGGCTACACCTTC.

This chain uses TRBV2 with TRBJ2-4; D is perhaps TRBD2 (5 bases). This CDR3 region has 12 residues. Deletions cut 7 bases from V and 12 bases from J, with 16 bases between. The V gene's germline CDR1 is SNHLY and CDR2 FYNNEI. CDR3 nucleotides: TGTGCCAGCAATGTGGGGAGCGCCGCTCAGTACTTC. Its protein is CASNVGSAAQYF.

This rearrangement joins TRBV7-3 to TRBJ2-3; possible D gene TRBD1, 6 bases. Germline loops: CDR1 SGHTA, CDR2 FQGTGA. V lost 3 bases to trimming and J lost 2 bases, with 12 bases between them. The CDR3 covers 15 residues. The CDR3 here is CASSLQGFVTDTQYF. CDR3 sequence (DNA): TGTGCCAGCAGCTTGCAGGGGTTTGTCACAGATACGCAGTATTTT.

The V and J genes are TRBV5-1 and TRBJ2-4; D is unresolved. The CDR3 contains 14 residues. Trimming left V 5 bases short and J 0 bases short, with 9 bases between. Germline lookup yields CDR1 SGHRS and CDR2 YFSETQ. CDR3 protein: CASRYNVAKNIQYF. The DNA for the CDR3 is TGCGCCAGCAGGTATAACGTAGCCAAAAACATTCAGTACTTC. Variable domain in full (rest from reference TRBV5-1 and TRBJ2-4): KAGVTQTPRYLIKTRGQQVTLSCSPISGHRSVSWYQQTPGQGLQFLFEYFSETQRNKGNFPGRFSGRQFSNSRSEMNVSTLELGDSALYLCASRYNVAKNIQYFGAGTRLSVL.

This clone occurred once. The rearrangement links TRBV27 to TRBJ1-3; the D gene is possibly TRBD1 (5 bases). CDR3 size: 14 residues. V lost 2 bases and J 4 bases, leaving 9 bases between the germline ends. The germline V gene encodes CDR1 MNHEY and CDR2 SMNVEV (reference sequence). CDR3 DNA: TGTGCCAGCAGTTTAAAGGGGTACGGAAACACCATATATTTT. As protein: CASSLKGYGNTIYF.

On this clone: Other DNA sequences in the sample encode the same CDR3. The genes are TRBV28 and TRBJ2-1; D gene unclear. The CDR3 has 11 amino acids. V lost 6 bases, J lost 4 bases, and 4 bases lay in between. Germline loops: CDR1 MDHEN, CDR2 SYDVKM. The chain's CDR3 is CASSPYNEQFF. The CDR3 DNA follows: TGTGCCAGCAGCCCGTACAATGAGCAGTTCTTC.

The gene calls are TRBV25-1 and TRBJ1-3, with D perhaps TRBD1 (5 bases). V lost 5 bases and J 0 bases, leaving 14 bases between the germline ends. Per germline, CDR1 MGHDK and CDR2 SYGVNS. This CDR3 is built from 16 residues. The CDR3 DNA sequence: TGTGCCAGCAGTCTAACACAGGACTACTCTGGAAACACCATATATTTT. Amino acids: CASSLTQDYSGNTIYF.

The gene calls are TRBV15 and TRBJ1-1; a possible D gene is TRBD1 (5 bases). Germline values: CDR1 LNHNV, CDR2 YYDKDF (reference sequence). V was clipped by 1 base and J by 1 base, with 13 bases between them. This CDR3 has 16 amino acids. CDR3 DNA sequence: TGTGCCACCAGCAGAGGAAGGGGCAGATCGAACACTGAAGCTTTCTTT. It translates to CATSRGRGRSNTEAFF.

This chain uses TRBV30 with TRBJ1-3; the match to TRBD1 covers 10 bases. The CDR3 extends over 16 amino acids. Germline assignment: CDR1 GTSNPN and CDR2 SVGIG (reference sequence). The ends lost 1 base at V and 0 bases at J; junction bases unmatched: 3. The CDR3 loop is CAWSAGQGSSGNTIYF. The CDR3 DNA is TGTGCCTGGAGTGCGGGACAGGGGAGCTCTGGAAACACCATATATTTT.

The chain joins TRBV19 to TRBJ1-3, with 7 positions matching TRBD1. CDR3 length: 16 residues. The germline gives CDR1 LNHDA, CDR2 SQIVND (reference sequence). Trimming removed 3 bases from V and 2 bases from J; junction bases left unmatched: 7. The CDR3 protein is CASSIETGATGNTIYF. For the CDR3, the DNA is TGTGCCAGTAGTATCGAAACAGGGGCGACTGGAAACACCATATATTTT. Variable domain in full (rest from reference TRBV19 and TRBJ1-3): DGGITQSPKYLFRKEGQNVTLSCEQNLNHDAMYWYRQDPGQGLRLIYYSQIVNDFQKGDIAEGYSVSREKKESFPLTVTSAQKNPTAFYLCASSIETGATGNTIYFGEGSWLTVV.

The chain has TRBV6-1 and TRBJ2-2; D possibly corresponds to TRBD1 (7 bases). CDR3 length equals 14 residues. Germline CDR1 reads MNHNS; CDR2 reads SASEGT. The V end was cut by 7 bases, the J end by 5 bases, with 14 bases between. The CDR3 protein is CASTRQGGTGELFF. The DNA for the CDR3 is TGTGCCAGCACCAGACAGGGAGGAACCGGGGAGCTGTTTTTT.

The chain employs TRBV6-5 and TRBJ2-5; possible D gene TRBD1, 5 bases. The CDR3 sequence is 12 residues long. V was clipped by 8 bases and J by 4 bases, with 11 bases between them. From germline, CDR1 is MNHEY and CDR2 SVGAGI. The CDR3 DNA reads as TGTGCCAGCCAGGGTCAGTCAGAGACCCAGTACTTC. The encoded protein is CASQGQSETQYF.

This clone was detected only once. The V gene is TRBV19, the J gene TRBJ1-5; 7 nucleotides line up with TRBD1. The length of the CDR3 is 16 residues. Germline V gene data show CDR1 as LNHDA and CDR2 as SQIVND (reference sequence). Losses at the gene ends were 5 bases for V and 1 base for J; bases not matched to a gene: 8. The CDR3: CASSSLQGRSNQPQHF. The CDR3 DNA is TGTGCCAGTAGTTCACTACAGGGGCGCAGCAATCAGCCCCAGCATTTT.

This chain uses TRBV7-8 with TRBJ2-3, with D tentatively TRBD2 (5 bases). The CDR3 covers 15 residues. Looked up from germline, CDR1 is SGHVS and CDR2 is FQNEAQ. V lost 5 bases and J 6 bases, leaving 18 bases between the germline ends. DNA for the CDR3: TGTGCCAGCAGCCGCCGGGGATACCAAGCTGATACGCAGTATTTT. It encodes CASSRRGYQADTQYF. The variable domain in full, with the rest retrieved from reference TRBV7-8 and TRBJ2-3, is GAGVSQSPRYKVAKRGQDVALRCDPISGHVSLFWYQQALGQGPEFLTYFQNEAQLDKSGLPSDRFFAERPEGSVSTLKIQRTQQEDSAVYLCASSRRGYQADTQYFGPGTRLTVL.

The chain links TRBV18 to TRBJ2-1, with 7 bases lining up with TRBD2. The CDR3 is 15 amino acids. The V gene's germline CDR1 is KGHSH and CDR2 LQKENI. The J segment lost 5 bases and the V segment lost 1 base, leaving 5 bases of the junction unmatched. The CDR3 protein is CASSPRLAANNEQFF. CDR3 coding DNA: TGTGCCAGCTCACCACGGCTAGCGGCAAACAATGAGCAGTTCTTC.

This clone appeared a single time. J is TRBJ1-5 and V is TRBV7-2; D might be TRBD1 (5 bases). The CDR3 spans 16 residues. Between the trimmed V and J ends, which lost 5 bases and 4 bases, there was a span of 18 bases. In germline, CDR1 is SGHTA, CDR2 FQGNSA. As DNA, the CDR3 is TGTGCCAGCAGCCCTCGGGCAGGGAGGTCTAATCAGCCCCAGCATTTT. Translating gives CASSPRAGRSNQPQHF.

The chain recombines TRBV10-3 with TRBJ2-1, with 10 bases matching TRBD2. Germline V gives CDR1 ENHRY, CDR2 SYGVKD. Losses at the gene ends were 8 bases for V and 8 bases for J; bases not matched to a gene: 12. The CDR3 runs to 15 residues. The CDR3 sequence: CAISGGLAGDDEQFF. CDR3 DNA: TGTGCCATCTCGGGCGGCCTAGCGGGAGATGATGAGCAGTTCTTC.

This chain joins TRBV29-1 and TRBJ2-1, with TRBD2 matching over 11 bases. After removal of 4 bases from V and 4 bases from J, the junction contained 3 bases not matched to a gene. The CDR3 consists of 14 residues. CDR1 is SQVTM, CDR2 ANQGSEA, per germline. The CDR3, as DNA: TGCAGCGTTGTTGGGACTAGCGGTTACAATGAGCAGTTCTTC. It yields the protein CSVVGTSGYNEQFF.

This chain joins TRBV10-3 and TRBJ2-1; TRBD1 is a possible D gene (5 bases). Between the trimmed V and J ends, which lost 4 bases and 7 bases, there was a span of 8 bases. Germline CDR1 and CDR2: ENHRY and SYGVKD. There are 12 residues in the CDR3. DNA of the CDR3: TGTGCCATCAGTGGGGGCAGTAATGAGCAGTTCTTC. This codes for CAISGGSNEQFF.

V and J are TRBV4-1 and TRBJ2-7; 11 positions match TRBD2. J gave up 4 bases and V 5 bases, and 10 bases lay outside the gene matches. The CDR3 extends over 16 amino acids. Germline loops: CDR1 MGHRA, CDR2 YSYEKL. The CDR3 loop reads CASSVLVAGGPYEQYF. In nucleotides, the CDR3 is TGCGCCAGCAGCGTTCTGGTAGCGGGAGGGCCTTACGAGCAGTACTTC.